This entry is about one T cell receptor (beta chain). The length of the CDR3 is 15 residues. V lost 0 bases and J 7 bases, leaving 12 bases between the germline ends. Germline V CDR1 and CDR2: SNHLY, FYNNEI. The source of the sample is a study of blood T cell repertoires in COVID-19. Libraries were prepared by immunoSEQ multiplex PCR; TCRdb keeps only in-frame clonotypes and omits some of them. The data hold about 62,000 clones, with 88% observed a single time. V usage is TRBV2 and J usage is TRBJ1-4, with a possible D match to TRBD1 (6 bases). The TCR comes from a woman aged 55-70 years with acute or convalescent COVID-19. The sequenced material came from peripheral blood. DNA for the CDR3: TGTGCCAGCAGTGAAGCGGAACAGGGTGGTGAAAAACTGTTTTTT. Its protein is CASSEAEQGGEKLFF.